Below, 13 T cell receptor beta chains from the same sample are listed, as sequenced in a study of graft-versus-host responses after intestinal transplantation (dated by TCRdb to the early 2020s). According to the study, the label for this sample's time point signals: cells obtained before transplantation from donor or recipient. Their target antigens are unknown. The library relied on the immunoSEQ multiplex PCR assay. The table comes from immuneACCESS by way of TCRdb, which keeps in-frame sequences with V and J called. Part of the clones is missing from these tables; in studies checked, under half for an unresolved V gene and the rest for unknown reasons. The table for this sample lists roughly 89,000 clones; 90% to 95% of them were counted only once. The top ten hold about 0.1% of the sample. Sequencing was performed on unstimulated CD4+ T cells sorted from spleen or lymph node cells, taken before intestinal transplant. These receptors came from a human donor who received an intestinal transplant.

The count of this clone is one. The rearrangement links TRBV30 to TRBJ1-3, with D possibly TRBD1 on 5 matching bases. CDR3 length: 15 residues. CDR1 is GTSNPN, CDR2 SVGIG, per germline (reference sequence). Between the trimmed V and J ends, which lost 2 bases and 8 bases, there was a span of 19 bases. The CDR3 bases are TGTGCCTGGAGTAGAGCCCGGGCCAGGGAGGACACCATATATTTT. Its protein product is CAWSRARAREDTIYF.

The J gene is TRBJ2-3, the V gene TRBV7-2; TRBD2 might be the D (6 bases). The CDR3 runs 15 residues. Germline-derived CDR1 and CDR2 are SGHTA and FQGNSA. The ends were cut back, 5 bases at V and 5 bases at J, with 17 bases in the middle. This CDR3 is CASSHGTSGGDTQYF. CDR3 sequence (DNA): TGTGCCAGCAGCCACGGGACTTCCGGGGGAGATACGCAGTATTTT.

J is TRBJ1-2 and V is TRBV15, with TRBD1 as a possible D gene (5 bases). Trimming shortened V by 0 bases and J by 8 bases, and 10 bases separated the two germline ends. The V gene's germline CDR1 is LNHNV and CDR2 YYDKDF (reference sequence). The CDR3 covers 13 residues. Here the CDR3 DNA reads TGTGCCACCAGCAGAGAGCAGGGAGGCGGCTACACCTTC. Translated: CATSREQGGGYTF.

The CDR3 sequence: CASSLVPGQGNEQFF. The CDR3 DNA follows: TGTGCCAGCAGCTTAGTGCCGGGACAGGGCAATGAGCAGTTCTTC. J is TRBJ2-1 and V is TRBV7-8, with 9 nucleotides matching TRBD1. The CDR3 has 15 residues. V gave up 1 base and J gave up 6 bases; unmatched junction bases: 4. CDR1 and CDR2 (germline): SGHVS, FQNEAQ.

The chain couples TRBV6-5 to TRBJ1-4; D remains ambiguous. The germline CDR1 and CDR2 sequences are MNHEY and SVGAGI. Trimming took 0 bases from V and 4 from J, leaving 6 bases between them. This CDR3 contains 14 residues. CDR3 protein: CASSYSTVNEKLFF. Written as DNA, the CDR3 is TGTGCCAGCAGTTACTCTACGGTTAATGAAAAACTGTTTTTT.

The CDR3 sequence is CASSLGGSANEQYF. CDR3 sequence (DNA): TGTGCCAGCAGCTTAGGGGGTAGCGCCAACGAGCAGTACTTC. V usage is TRBV7-2 and J usage is TRBJ2-7, with D tentatively TRBD2 (5 bases). The germline V gene encodes CDR1 SGHTA and CDR2 FQGNSA. This CDR3 is built from 14 residues. Trimming stripped 1 base from V and 5 bases from J, with 12 bases between.

V is TRBV7-2 and J is TRBJ2-1; TRBD2 aligns across 15 bases. With V trimmed by 5 bases and J by 9 bases, 11 bases remained unmatched. The CDR3 sequence is 17 residues long. Germline loops: CDR1 SGHTA, CDR2 FQGNSA. The CDR3 DNA is TGTGCCAGCAGCCGAACTGGGACTAGCGGGGGGTTTCTTGAGCAGTTCTTC. Its translation: CASSRTGTSGGFLEQFF.

The chain has TRBV7-6 and TRBJ2-1, with 9 positions matching TRBD2. The V gene's germline CDR1 is SGHVS and CDR2 FNYEAQ. Losses at the gene ends were 6 bases for V and 8 bases for J; bases not matched to a gene: 11. This CDR3 spans 15 amino acids. CDR3 amino acids: CASRYLAGPGDEQFF. The CDR3 DNA follows: TGTGCCAGCAGATATCTAGCGGGGCCTGGGGATGAGCAGTTCTTC. Combining the CDR3 with reference TRBV7-6 and TRBJ2-1 gives the whole variable domain GAGVSQSPRYKVTKRGQDVALRCDPISGHVSLYWYRQALGQGPEFLTYFNYEAQQDKSGLPNDRFSAERPEGSISTLTIQRTEQRDSAMYRCASRYLAGPGDEQFFGPGTRLTVL.

The chain joins TRBV7-9 to TRBJ1-1, with D hard to call. This CDR3 has 14 amino acids. V was pared by 5 bases and J by 4 bases, with 14 bases between. Germline loops: CDR1 SEHNR, CDR2 FQNEAQ (reference sequence). CDR3 region: CASSPGRVSTEAFF. CDR3 in DNA: TGTGCCAGCAGCCCCGGGAGGGTCAGCACTGAAGCTTTCTTT. The full variable domain, with the rest looked up from reference TRBV7-9 and TRBJ1-1, is DTGVSQNPRHKITKRGQNVTFRCDPISEHNRLYWYRQTLGQGPEFLTYFQNEAQLEKSRLLSDRFSAERPKGSFSTLEIQRTEQGDSAMYLCASSPGRVSTEAFFGQGTRLTVV.

This clone appeared a single time. This chain connects TRBV6-1 to TRBJ2-1; the match to TRBD1 covers 10 bases. CDR1 is MNHNS and CDR2 is SASEGT in the germline V gene. CDR3 size: 15 residues. J lost 2 bases, V lost 6 bases, and 4 bases had no gene match. The CDR3 coding sequence is TGTGCCAGCAGGAGGGACAGGGGAACCTACAATGAGCAGTTCTTC. It specifies CASRRDRGTYNEQFF.

The V call is TRBV7-2, the J call TRBJ2-7; the D gene is possibly TRBD2 (6 bases). Germline CDR1 and CDR2: SGHTA and FQGNSA. Trimming left V 1 base short and J 3 bases short, with 10 bases between. There are 14 residues in the CDR3. This CDR3 is CASSLVGGSYEQYF. The CDR3 DNA is TGTGCCAGCAGCTTAGTGGGGGGTAGCTACGAGCAGTACTTC.

The chain links TRBV19 to TRBJ1-2; 9 bases are shared with TRBD1. The CDR3 is 13 amino acids. J gave up 5 bases and V 8 bases, and 6 bases lay outside the gene matches. Germline CDR1 reads LNHDA; CDR2 reads SQIVND (reference sequence). For the CDR3, the DNA is TGTGCCAGTGTCTCCGGGACAGGGTATGGCTACACCTTC. Its protein product is CASVSGTGYGYTF.

V gene TRBV5-8 combines with J gene TRBJ2-1; a weak D match, TRBD1 (6 bases). Trimming cost V 2 bases and J 6 bases, with 18 bases left between them. Germline V gene lookup returns CDR1 SGHTS and CDR2 YDEGEE. This CDR3 is 16 amino acids long. The CDR3 is CASSLLRGRGVNEQFF. The CDR3 DNA is TGTGCCAGCAGCTTACTCCGGGGCAGGGGAGTCAATGAGCAGTTCTTC.